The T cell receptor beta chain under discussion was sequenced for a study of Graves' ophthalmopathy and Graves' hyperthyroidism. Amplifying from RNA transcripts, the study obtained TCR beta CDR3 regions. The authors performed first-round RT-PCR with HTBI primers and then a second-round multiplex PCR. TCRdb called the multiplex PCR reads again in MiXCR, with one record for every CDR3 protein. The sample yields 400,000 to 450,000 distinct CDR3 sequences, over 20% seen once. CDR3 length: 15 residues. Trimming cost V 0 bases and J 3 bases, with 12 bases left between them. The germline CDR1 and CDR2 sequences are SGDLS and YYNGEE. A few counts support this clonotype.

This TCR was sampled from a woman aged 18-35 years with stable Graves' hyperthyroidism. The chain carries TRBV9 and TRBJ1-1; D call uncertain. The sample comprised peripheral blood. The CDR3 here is CASSVDSGRYTEAFF. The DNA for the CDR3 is TGTGCCAGCAGCGTAGATTCTGGAAGGTACACTGAAGCTTTCTTT.